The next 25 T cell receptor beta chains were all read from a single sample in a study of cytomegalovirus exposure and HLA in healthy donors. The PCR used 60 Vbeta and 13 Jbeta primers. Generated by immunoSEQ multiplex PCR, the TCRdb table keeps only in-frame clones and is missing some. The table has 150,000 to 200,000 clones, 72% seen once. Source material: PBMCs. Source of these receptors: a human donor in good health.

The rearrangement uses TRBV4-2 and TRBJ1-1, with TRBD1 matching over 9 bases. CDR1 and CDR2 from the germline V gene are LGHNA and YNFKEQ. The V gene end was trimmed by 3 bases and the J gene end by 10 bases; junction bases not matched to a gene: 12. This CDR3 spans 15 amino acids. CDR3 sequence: CASSHFRQGDIGAFF. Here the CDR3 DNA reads TGTGCCAGCAGCCACTTTAGACAGGGGGATATAGGAGCTTTCTTT.

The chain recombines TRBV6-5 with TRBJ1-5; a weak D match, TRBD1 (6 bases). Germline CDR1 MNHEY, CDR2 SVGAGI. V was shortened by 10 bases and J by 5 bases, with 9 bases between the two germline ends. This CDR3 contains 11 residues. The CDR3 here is CATKGDQPQHF. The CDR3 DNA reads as TGTGCCACTAAGGGGGATCAGCCCCAGCATTTT.

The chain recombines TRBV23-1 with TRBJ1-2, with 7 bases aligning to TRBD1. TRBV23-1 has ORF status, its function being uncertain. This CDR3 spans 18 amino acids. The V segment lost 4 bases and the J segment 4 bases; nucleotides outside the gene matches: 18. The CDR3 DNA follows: TGCGCCAGCAGTCCATCCCCAGGGGGGCCGCGGGCCGTCTATGGCTACACCTTC. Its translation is CASSPSPGGPRAVYGYTF.

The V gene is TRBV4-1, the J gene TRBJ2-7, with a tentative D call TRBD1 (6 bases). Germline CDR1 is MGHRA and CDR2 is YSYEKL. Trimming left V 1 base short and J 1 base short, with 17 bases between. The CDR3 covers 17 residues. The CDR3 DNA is TGCGCCAGCAGCCAAGGTTCGGGCAGGGGTCAATCCTACGAGCAGTACTTC. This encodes CASSQGSGRGQSYEQYF.

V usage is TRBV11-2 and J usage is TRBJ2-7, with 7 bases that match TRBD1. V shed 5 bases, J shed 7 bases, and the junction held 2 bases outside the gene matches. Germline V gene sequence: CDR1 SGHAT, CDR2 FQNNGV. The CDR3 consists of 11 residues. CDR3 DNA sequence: TGTGCCAGCAGCCAGGGGGTAGAGCAGTACTTC. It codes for CASSQGVEQYF.

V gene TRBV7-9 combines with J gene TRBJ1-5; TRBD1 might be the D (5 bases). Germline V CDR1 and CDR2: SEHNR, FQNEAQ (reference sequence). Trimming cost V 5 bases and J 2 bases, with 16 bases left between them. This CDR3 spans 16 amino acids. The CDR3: CASSPPGVGGNQPQHF. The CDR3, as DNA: TGTGCCAGCAGCCCCCCGGGGGTGGGGGGCAATCAGCCCCAGCATTTT.

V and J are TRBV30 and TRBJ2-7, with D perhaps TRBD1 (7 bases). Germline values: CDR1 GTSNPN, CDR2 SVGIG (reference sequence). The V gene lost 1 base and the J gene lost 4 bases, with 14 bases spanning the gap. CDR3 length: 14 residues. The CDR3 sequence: CAWSGGGTVYEQYF. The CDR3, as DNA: TGTGCCTGGAGTGGAGGCGGGACAGTGTACGAGCAGTACTTC. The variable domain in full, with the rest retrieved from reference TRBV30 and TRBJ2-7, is SQTIHQWPATLVQPVGSPLSLECTVEGTSNPNLYWYRQAAGRGLQLLFYSVGIGQISSEVPQNLSASRPQDRQFILSSKKLLLSDSGFYLCAWSGGGTVYEQYFGPGTRLTVT.

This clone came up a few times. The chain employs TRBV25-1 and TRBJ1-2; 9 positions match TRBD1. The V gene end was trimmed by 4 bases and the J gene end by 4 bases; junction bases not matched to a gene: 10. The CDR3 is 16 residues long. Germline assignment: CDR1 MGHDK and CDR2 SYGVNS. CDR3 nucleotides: TGTGCCAGCAGTGCGGGACAGGGTTTTCGGGGCTATGGCTACACCTTC. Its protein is CASSAGQGFRGYGYTF.

CDR3 DNA: TGCGCCAGCAGCTTGGCGGGGGGGAGGCAGAATGAGCAGTTCTTC. It specifies CASSLAGGRQNEQFF. The rearrangement joins TRBV5-1 to TRBJ2-1, with 8 bases aligning to TRBD2. The length of the CDR3 is 15 residues. The germline gives CDR1 SGHRS, CDR2 YFSETQ. J gave up 7 bases and V 0 bases, and 6 bases lay outside the gene matches.

The CDR3 spells CASSGDPGGAEAFF. The CDR3 DNA is TGCGCCAGCAGCGGCGACCCCGGAGGTGCTGAAGCTTTCTTT. The genes are TRBV5-1 and TRBJ1-1; D is uncertain. V was clipped by 4 bases and J by 6 bases, with 16 bases between them. From germline, CDR1 is SGHRS and CDR2 YFSETQ. There are 14 residues in the CDR3.

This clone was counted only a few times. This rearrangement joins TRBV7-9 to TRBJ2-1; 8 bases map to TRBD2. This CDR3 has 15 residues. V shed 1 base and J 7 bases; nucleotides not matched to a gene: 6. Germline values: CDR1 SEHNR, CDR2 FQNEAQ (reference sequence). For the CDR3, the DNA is TGTGCCAGCAGCTTAGATGCGGGGGGCTATAATGAGCAGTTCTTC. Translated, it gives CASSLDAGGYNEQFF.

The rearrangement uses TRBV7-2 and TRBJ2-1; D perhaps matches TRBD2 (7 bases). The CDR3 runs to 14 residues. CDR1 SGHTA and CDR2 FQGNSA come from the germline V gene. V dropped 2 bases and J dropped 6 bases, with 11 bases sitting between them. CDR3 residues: CASSLLGGPNEQFF. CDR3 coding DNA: TGTGCCAGCAGCTTACTCGGGGGGCCCAATGAGCAGTTCTTC. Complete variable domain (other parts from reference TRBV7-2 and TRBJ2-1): GAGVSQSPSNKVTEKGKDVELRCDPISGHTALYWYRQSLGQGLEFLIYFQGNSAPDKSGLPSDRFSAERTGGSVSTLTIQRTQQEDSAVYLCASSLLGGPNEQFFGPGTRLTVL.

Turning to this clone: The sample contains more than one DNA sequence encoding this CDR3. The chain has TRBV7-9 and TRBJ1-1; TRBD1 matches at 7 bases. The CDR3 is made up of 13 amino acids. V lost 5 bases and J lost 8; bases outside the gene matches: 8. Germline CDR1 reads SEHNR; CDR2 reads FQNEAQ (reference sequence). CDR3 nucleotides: TGTGCCAGCAGCCTCGAGACAGGGACAGAAGCTTTCTTT. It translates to CASSLETGTEAFF. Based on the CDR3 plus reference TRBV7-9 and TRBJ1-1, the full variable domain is DTGVSQNPRHKITKRGQNVTFRCDPISEHNRLYWYRQTLGQGPEFLTYFQNEAQLEKSRLLSDRFSAERPKGSFSTLEIQRTEQGDSAMYLCASSLETGTEAFFGQGTRLTVV.

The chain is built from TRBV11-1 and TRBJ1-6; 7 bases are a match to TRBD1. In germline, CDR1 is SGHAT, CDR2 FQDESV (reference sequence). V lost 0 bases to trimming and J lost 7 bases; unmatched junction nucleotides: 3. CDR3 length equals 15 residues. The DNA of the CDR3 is TGTGCCAGCAGCTTAGCAGGAGGGGGCAATTCACCCCTCCACTTT. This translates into CASSLAGGGNSPLHF.

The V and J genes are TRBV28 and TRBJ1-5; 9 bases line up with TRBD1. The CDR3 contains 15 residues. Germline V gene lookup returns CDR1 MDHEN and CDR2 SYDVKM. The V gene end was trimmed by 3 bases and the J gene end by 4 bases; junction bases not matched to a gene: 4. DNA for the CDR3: TGTGCCAGCAGTTTCACAGGGGGCCGGAATCAGCCCCAGCATTTT. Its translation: CASSFTGGRNQPQHF.

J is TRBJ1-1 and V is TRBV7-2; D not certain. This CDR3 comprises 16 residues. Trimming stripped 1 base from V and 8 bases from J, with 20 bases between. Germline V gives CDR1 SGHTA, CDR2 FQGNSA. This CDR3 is CASSLEFGLTPREAFF. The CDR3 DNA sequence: TGTGCCAGCAGCTTAGAGTTCGGTCTGACCCCCAGGGAAGCTTTCTTT.

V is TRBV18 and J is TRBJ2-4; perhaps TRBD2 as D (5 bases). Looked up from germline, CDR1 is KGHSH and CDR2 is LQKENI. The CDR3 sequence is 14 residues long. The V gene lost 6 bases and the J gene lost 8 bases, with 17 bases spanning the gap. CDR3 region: CASSLTRGEHIQYF. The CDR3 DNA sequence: TGTGCCAGCTCGCTCACTAGAGGAGAGCACATTCAGTACTTC.

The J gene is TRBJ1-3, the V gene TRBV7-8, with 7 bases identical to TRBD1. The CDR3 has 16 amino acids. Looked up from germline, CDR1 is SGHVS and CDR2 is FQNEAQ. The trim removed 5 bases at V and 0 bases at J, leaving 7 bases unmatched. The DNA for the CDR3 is TGTGCCAGCAGCCCGGACAGGTTGAGCTCTGGAAACACCATATATTTT. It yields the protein CASSPDRLSSGNTIYF.

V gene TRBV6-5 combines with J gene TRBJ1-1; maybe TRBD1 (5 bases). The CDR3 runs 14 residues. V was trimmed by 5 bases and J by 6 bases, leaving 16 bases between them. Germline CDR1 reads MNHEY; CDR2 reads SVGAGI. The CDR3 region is CASSDRQGFPEAFF. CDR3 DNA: TGTGCCAGCAGTGACCGTCAGGGATTCCCTGAAGCTTTCTTT.

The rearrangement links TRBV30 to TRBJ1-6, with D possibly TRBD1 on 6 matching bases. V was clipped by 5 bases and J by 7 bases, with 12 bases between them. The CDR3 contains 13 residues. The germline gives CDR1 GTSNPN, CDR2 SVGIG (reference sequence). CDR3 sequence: CAWGGLGNSPLHF. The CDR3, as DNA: TGTGCCTGGGGGGGCCTCGGGAATTCACCCCTCCACTTT.

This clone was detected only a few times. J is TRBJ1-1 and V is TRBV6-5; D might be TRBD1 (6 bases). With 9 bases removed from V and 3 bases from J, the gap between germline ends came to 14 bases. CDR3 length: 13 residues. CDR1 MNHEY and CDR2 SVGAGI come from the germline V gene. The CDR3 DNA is TGTGCCAGTAGGGGGAGGGTTCACACTGAAGCTTTCTTT. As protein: CASRGRVHTEAFF.

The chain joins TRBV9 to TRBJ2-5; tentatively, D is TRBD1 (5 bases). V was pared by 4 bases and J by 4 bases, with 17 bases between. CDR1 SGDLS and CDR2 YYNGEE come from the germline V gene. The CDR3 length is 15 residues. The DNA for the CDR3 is TGTGCCAGCAGCCCCCAGGGTAGCTTAGGAGAGACCCAGTACTTC. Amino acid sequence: CASSPQGSLGETQYF.

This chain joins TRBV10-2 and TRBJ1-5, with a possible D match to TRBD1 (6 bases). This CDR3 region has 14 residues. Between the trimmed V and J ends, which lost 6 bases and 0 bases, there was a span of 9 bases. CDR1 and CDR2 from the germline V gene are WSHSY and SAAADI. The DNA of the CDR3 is TGCGCCAGCAGGGTAGGGGGTAGCAATCAGCCCCAGCATTTT. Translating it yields CASRVGGSNQPQHF.

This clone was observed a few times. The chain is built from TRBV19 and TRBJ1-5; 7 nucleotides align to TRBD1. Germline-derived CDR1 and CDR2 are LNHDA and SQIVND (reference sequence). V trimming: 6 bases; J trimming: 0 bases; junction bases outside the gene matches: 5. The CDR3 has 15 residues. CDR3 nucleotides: TGTGCCAGTAGCGGGACAGCGTATAGCAATCAGCCCCAGCATTTT. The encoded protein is CASSGTAYSNQPQHF.

The CDR3 DNA reads as TGTGCCAGCAGCCTCACAGGGGGCTTTCAGCCCCAGCATTTT. This translates into CASSLTGGFQPQHF. The chain carries TRBV6-5 and TRBJ1-5, with 9 bases identical to TRBD1. The V gene's germline CDR1 is MNHEY and CDR2 SVGAGI. The CDR3 covers 14 residues. Trimming removed 6 bases from V and 6 bases from J; junction bases left unmatched: 6.